This TCR beta chain was sequenced during a study of control samples from healthy donors and cancer patients. Assay: immunoSEQ multiplex PCR; the TCRdb copy retains only in-frame clones and omits some. The table records some 150,000 clones, approximately 96% of them present only once. After removal of 3 bases from V and 3 bases from J, the junction contained 6 bases not matched to a gene. The CDR3 extends over 14 amino acids. Germline V gene lookup returns CDR1 SGHRS and CDR2 YFSETQ. The chain links TRBV5-1 to TRBJ2-7; 7 bases match TRBD2. This clonotype was obtained from a man aged 35-49 years in good health. Sequencing input: blood. CDR3 region: CASSSLGGSYEQYF. CDR3 in DNA: TGCGCCAGCAGCTCCCTGGGGGGGAGCTACGAGCAGTACTTC.